This T cell receptor beta chain is from a study of radiotherapy plus CTLA-4 blockade in lung cancer. About the study: For about 19% of patients, objective responses occurred, and about 33% had disease control.

Worth noting for this clone: Its antigen remains unknown.

In chemo-refractory metastatic non-small-cell lung cancer, patients got ipilimumab CTLA-4 blockade together with focal radiation. Study conclusions and caveats: Interferon-beta and early blood T cell clone dynamics reportedly predicted response best. Researchers report tumor-derived TCR clones expanding in blood after radiotherapy plus ipilimumab.

Sequencing used immunoSEQ multiplex PCR; TCRdb keeps in-frame clones, though not all of them. The table records some 64,000 clones, roughly 80% of them present only once. This CDR3 is built from 16 residues. V was cut by 0 bases and J by 3 bases, with 12 bases left in between. Germline CDR1 LGHNA, CDR2 YSLEER. The clonotype comes from a human donor with non-small cell lung cancer who had a complete response to radiotherapy plus ipilimumab. This chain joins TRBV4-3 and TRBJ2-1; possibly TRBD2 for D (6 bases). The source material was peripheral blood, sampled from a patient treated with radiotherapy plus ipilimumab. As DNA, the CDR3 is TGCGCCAGCAGCCAAGATCCCCCCGGGAGCTACAATGAGCAGTTCTTC. Translated, it gives CASSQDPPGSYNEQFF.